This T cell receptor (beta chain) was captured by sequencing in a study of shared clonotypes between healthy human individuals. The CDR3 extends over 15 amino acids. Looked up from germline, CDR1 is SGDLS and CDR2 is YYNGEE. Losses at the gene ends were 1 base for V and 4 bases for J; bases not matched to a gene: 7. CD4+ cells yielded CD45RA+ naive and CD45RA-negative memory subsets. Data came from immunoSEQ multiplex PCR; TCRdb stores just in-frame clones and leaves some out. Found here are approximately 740,000 clones, approximately 79% of them singletons; the top ten hold 1.5% to 2%. Material for sequencing was memory CD4+ T cells sorted from blood. As for subset: CD45RA-negative fraction. The receptor was derived from a woman in her 30s in good health. The rearrangement links TRBV9 to TRBJ1-1, with 7 nucleotides matching TRBD1. CDR3 amino acids: CASSVLGGGGTEAFF. The CDR3 DNA reads as TGTGCCAGCAGCGTATTAGGGGGCGGGGGCACTGAAGCTTTCTTT.